This T cell receptor beta chain stems from a study of cytomegalovirus exposure and HLA in healthy donors. The J segment lost 7 bases and the V segment lost 4 bases, leaving 12 bases of the junction unmatched. Looked up from germline, CDR1 is MNHEY and CDR2 is SMNVEV (reference sequence). This CDR3 spans 15 amino acids. Study-wide points: Most TCR sequences were uncommon, yet certain public TCRs appeared in many donors.

Turning to this clone: The antigen is unknown.

Method: immunoSEQ multiplex PCR; TCRdb's copy keeps in-frame clones and lacks some. This table has roughly 150,000 clones, roughly 93% appearing once. What was sequenced was PBMCs. The source of this sequence is a man between 18 and 29 years old in good health and CMV-seropositive. This chain joins TRBV27 and TRBJ2-7, with 8 nucleotides matching TRBD1. CDR3 DNA: TGTGCCAGCAGTTCCGCACAGGGGGGAGTGGGGGAGCAGTACTTC. It translates to CASSSAQGGVGEQYF.